The clone carrying this T cell receptor beta chain was counted ten times or more. Antigen specificity is unknown. This sample was taken from a study of T cells after yellow fever vaccination. Overall study: For low cell numbers, libraries were made with SMART-Seq v4 Ultra Low Input. Study-wide findings and caveats: Of the clonotypes, a small share occurred in both CD4 and CD8 compartments. The secondary response peaked faster, at day 5 versus 15, but was weaker. The booster response re-showed most primary clones: around 97% CD4, approximately 85% CD8.

MiXCR was run by TCRdb on the 5' RACE reads, yielding one entry per CDR3 protein. The sample yields about 130,000 distinct CDR3 sequences, 6.6% seen once. The sequenced sample was CD4+ T cells sorted from PBMCs, obtained 10 days after the yellow fever booster vaccination. This clonotype was obtained from a man aged 30 to 39 who received the YFV17D yellow fever vaccine.

DNA for the CDR3: TGTGCCAGCAGCTTTGGGCGGAATCAGCCCCAGCATTTT. Translating gives CASSFGRNQPQHF. The V gene is TRBV5-6, the J gene TRBJ1-5; D unclear. Germline V gene lookup returns CDR1 SGHDT and CDR2 YYEEEE. This CDR3 region has 13 residues. V shed 2 bases and J shed 4 bases, with 7 bases lying between them.